The clone carrying this T cell receptor beta chain was counted a few times. What it binds is not known. This record comes from a study of T cell repertoires in cytomegalovirus infection. Study summary: The study used recently identified HLA-C-restricted and well-studied HLA-B-restricted CMV epitopes.

TCRdb independently ran MiXCR on the reads; one entry per CDR3 protein. The sample records fewer than 650,000 distinct CDR3 sequences, roughly 43% being singletons. V lost 6 bases, J lost 0 bases, and 6 bases lay in between. The CDR3 has 13 amino acids. The clonotype comes from a human donor in good health (CMV status not recorded). Some clones in this sample may be carry-over from other donors' samples. This sample comprised cultured PBMCs, obtained from culture after CMV antigen stimulation. V usage is TRBV12-3 or TRBV12-4 and J usage is TRBJ1-3; D unclear. In nucleotides, the CDR3 is TGTGCCAGCAGGGTTAGCTCTGGAAACACCATATATTTT. Amino acid sequence: CASRVSSGNTIYF.